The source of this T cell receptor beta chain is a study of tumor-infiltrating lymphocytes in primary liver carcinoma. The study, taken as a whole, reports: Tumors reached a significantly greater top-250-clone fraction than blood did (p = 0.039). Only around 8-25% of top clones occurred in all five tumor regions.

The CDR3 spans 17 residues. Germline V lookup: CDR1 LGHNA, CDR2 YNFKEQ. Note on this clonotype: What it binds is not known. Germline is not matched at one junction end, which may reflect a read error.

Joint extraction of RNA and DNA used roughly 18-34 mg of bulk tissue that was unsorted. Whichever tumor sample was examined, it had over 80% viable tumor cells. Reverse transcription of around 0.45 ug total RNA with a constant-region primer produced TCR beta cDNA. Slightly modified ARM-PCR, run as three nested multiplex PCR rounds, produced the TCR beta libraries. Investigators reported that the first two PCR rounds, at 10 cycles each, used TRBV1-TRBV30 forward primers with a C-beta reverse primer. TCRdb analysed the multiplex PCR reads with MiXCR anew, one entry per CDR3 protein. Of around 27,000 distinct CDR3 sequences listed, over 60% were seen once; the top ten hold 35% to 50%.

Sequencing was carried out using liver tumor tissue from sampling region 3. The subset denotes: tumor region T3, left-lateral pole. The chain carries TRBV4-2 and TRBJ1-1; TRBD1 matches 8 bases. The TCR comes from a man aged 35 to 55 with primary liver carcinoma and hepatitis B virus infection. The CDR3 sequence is CGSSQEYGQGVWTETFF. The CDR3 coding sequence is TGTGGCAGCAGCCAAGAGTACGGACAGGGTGTTTGGACTGAAACTTTCTTT.